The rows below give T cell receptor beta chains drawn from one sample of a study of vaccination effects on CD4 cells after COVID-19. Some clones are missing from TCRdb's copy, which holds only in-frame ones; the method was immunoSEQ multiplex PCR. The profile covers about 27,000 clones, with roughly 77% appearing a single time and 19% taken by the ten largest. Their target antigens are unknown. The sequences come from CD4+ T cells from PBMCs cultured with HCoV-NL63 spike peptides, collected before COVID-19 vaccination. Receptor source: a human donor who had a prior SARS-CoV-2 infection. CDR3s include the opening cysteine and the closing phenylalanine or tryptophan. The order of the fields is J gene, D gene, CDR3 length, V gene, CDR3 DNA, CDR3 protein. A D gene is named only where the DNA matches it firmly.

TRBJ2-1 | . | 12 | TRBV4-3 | TGCGCCAGCAGCCATCCGCGAGGGGAGCAGTTCTTC | CASSHPRGEQFF
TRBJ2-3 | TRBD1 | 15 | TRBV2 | TGTGCCAGCAGCGTAGACAGGGGGGAGACAGATACGCAGTATTTT | CASSVDRGETDTQYF
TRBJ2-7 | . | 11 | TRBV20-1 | TGCAGTGCTAGTGTCCCCCACGAGCAGTACTTC | CSASVPHEQYF
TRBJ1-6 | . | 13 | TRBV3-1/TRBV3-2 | TGTGCCACCGGGCAGTTCTACAATTCACCCCTCCACTTT | CATGQFYNSPLHF
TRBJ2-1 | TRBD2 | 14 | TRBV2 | TGTGCCAGCAATCGGGGGGGTAGCTACAATGAGCAGTTCTTC | CASNRGGSYNEQFF
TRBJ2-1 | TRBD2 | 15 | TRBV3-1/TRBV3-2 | TGTGCCAGCAGTAATACTAGCGGGACCTACAATGAGCAGTTCTTC | CASSNTSGTYNEQFF
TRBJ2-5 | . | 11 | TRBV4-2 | TGTGCCAGCAGCCGAGGACAGAGGGGACACTTC | CASSRGQRGHF
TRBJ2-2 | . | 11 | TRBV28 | TGTGCCAGCAGCCGTTACGGGGAGCTGTTTTTT | CASSRYGELFF
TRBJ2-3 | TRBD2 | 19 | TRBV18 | TGTGCCAGCTCACCACTACTTATTTCCGGGACTAGCGGCACAGATACGCAGTATTTT | CASSPLLISGTSGTDTQYF
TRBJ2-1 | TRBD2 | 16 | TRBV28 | TGTGCCAGCAGTTCCTTAGTAATTAGCGGGAGCAATGAGCAGTTCTTC | CASSSLVISGSNEQFF
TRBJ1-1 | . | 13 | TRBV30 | TGTGCCTGGAGTGTAGCGCTGGCCGCTGAAGCTTTCTTT | CAWSVALAAEAFF
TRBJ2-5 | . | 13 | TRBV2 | TGTGCCAGCAGTGAACGTGAAGGAGAGACCCAGTACTTC | CASSEREGETQYF